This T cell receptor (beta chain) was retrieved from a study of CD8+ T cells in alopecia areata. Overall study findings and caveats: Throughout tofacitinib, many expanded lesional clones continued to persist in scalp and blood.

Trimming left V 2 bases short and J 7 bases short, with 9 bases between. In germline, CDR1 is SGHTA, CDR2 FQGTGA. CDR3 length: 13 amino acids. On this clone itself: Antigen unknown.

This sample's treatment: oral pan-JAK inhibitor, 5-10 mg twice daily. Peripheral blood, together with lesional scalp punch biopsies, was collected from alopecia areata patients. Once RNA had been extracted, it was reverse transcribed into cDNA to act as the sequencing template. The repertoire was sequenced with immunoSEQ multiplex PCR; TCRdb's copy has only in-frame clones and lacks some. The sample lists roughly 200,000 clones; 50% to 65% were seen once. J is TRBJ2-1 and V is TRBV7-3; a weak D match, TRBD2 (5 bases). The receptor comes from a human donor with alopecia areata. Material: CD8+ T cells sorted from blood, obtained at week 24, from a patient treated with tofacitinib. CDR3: CASSLGLRNEQFF. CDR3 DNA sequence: TGTGCCAGCAGCTTAGGACTTCGGAATGAGCAGTTCTTC. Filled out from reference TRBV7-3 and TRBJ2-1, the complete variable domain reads GAGVSQTPSNKVTEKGKYVELRCDPISGHTALYWYRQSLGQGPEFLIYFQGTGAADDSGLPNDRFFAVRPEGSVSTLKIQRTERGDSAVYLCASSLGLRNEQFFGPGTRLTVL.